The 17 T cell receptor beta chains listed next were all sequenced from one sample in a study of tumor and adjacent non-tumor tissue in lung cancer (dated by TCRdb to 2016 to 2018). RNA was isolated from bulk, unsorted tissue, and RNA quality was assessed with a NanoDrop ND-1000 and an Agilent 2100. Receptor libraries were prepared by multiplex PCR. The instrument was an Illumina HiSeq 2500. TCRbeta libraries were built by three rounds of nested PCR using primers (Table S4), following protocols modified from ARM-PCR. TCRdb handled the public reads itself, with Q25 trimming in fastp and clone calling in MiXCR, and kept productive beta chains. Each entry merges the rows of one CDR3 protein and shows their most common DNA and genes. Present in this sample are tens of thousands of distinct CDR3 sequences, 55% to 70% of which were seen just once. Of the sample, 10% to 15% is held by the ten largest clones.

Sequencing was performed on lung tumor tissue. The receptors derive from a woman aged 70-85 years with non-small cell lung cancer.

This clonotype occurred a few times. This clone may be a read error of a much larger clone one base away. This rearrangement joins TRBV13 to TRBJ2-1; a possible D gene is TRBD2 (5 bases). The germline CDR1 and CDR2 sequences are PRHDT and FYEKMQ (reference sequence). CDR3 length equals 13 residues. CDR3 amino acids: CVSSLARTPPSSF. In DNA, the CDR3 is TGTGTCAGCAGCTTAGCGAGGACTCCCCCTTCGTCCTTC.

This clonotype was seen just once. At one end the junction does not follow the germline gene, possibly because of a read error. V and J are TRBV12-3 or TRBV12-4 and TRBJ2-5; D may be TRBD2 (5 bases). CDR3 size: 14 residues. The CDR3 bases are TGTGCCAGCAGTTTAACGGGATCCCAAGAGATCCAGTACTTC. It is translated as CASSLTGSQEIQYF.

Remarks on this clonotype: The junction departs from germline at one end; a sequencing error may be responsible. The chain is built from TRBV4-1 and TRBJ2-3; D not certain. This CDR3 is built from 14 residues. CDR1 is MGHRA and CDR2 is YSYEKL in the germline V gene. The CDR3 sequence: CANSRVSLTDTQYF. DNA of the CDR3: TGCGCCAACAGCCGAGTATCCCTCACAGATACGCAGTATTTT.

On this clonotype: The CDR3 does not end in the conserved phenylalanine or tryptophan, so this is likely a read error. It is unclear where the CDR3 begins or ends on the DNA, so no DNA is shown, and the CDR3 is as TCRdb lists it. The chain couples TRBV6-6 to TRBJ2-5; the table's D call, TRBD2, was not checked against the DNA. Germline values: CDR1 MNHNY, CDR2 SVGAGI (reference sequence). Including both end residues, the CDR3 is 15 amino acids long. This CDR3 is CASSSELGIASRLCL.

Concerning this clonotype itself: One junction end disagrees with the germline gene, perhaps due to a read error. The chain uses TRBV4-1 and TRBJ2-6; D may be TRBD1 (7 bases). The CDR3 spans 17 residues. The germline gives CDR1 MGHRA, CDR2 YSYEKL. CDR3 in amino acids: CASSQGDWSSGASVLTF. The CDR3 DNA reads as TGTGCCAGCAGCCAGGGGGACTGGAGCTCTGGGGCCAGCGTCCTGACTTTC.

This clonotype was seen only once. Its ends do not fully match the called genes, so a read error is possible. V and J are TRBV29-1 and TRBJ2-1, with TRBD2 as a possible D gene (5 bases). CDR3 length: 14 amino acids. CDR1 is SQVTM and CDR2 is ANQGSEA in the germline V gene. The CDR3 DNA reads TGTAGCGCTCGCCCCGAATACATGGGCAATGAGCAGTTCTTC. Protein: CSARPEYMGNEQFF.

In the case of this clonotype: This could be a read error, since a much larger clone is one nucleotide away. The chain carries TRBV30 and TRBJ2-5; D is perhaps TRBD2 (5 bases). Germline values: CDR1 GTSNPN, CDR2 SVGIG (reference sequence). There are 14 residues in the CDR3. The V gene lost 4 bases and the J gene lost 5 bases, with 17 bases spanning the gap. The CDR3 sequence: CAWTGKARRETQYF. As DNA, the CDR3 is TGTGCCTGGACGGGAAAGGCTAGGAGGGAGACCCAGTACTTC. The variable domain in full, completed from reference TRBV30 and TRBJ2-5, reads SQTIHQWPATLVQPVGSPLSLECTVEGTSNPNLYWYRQAAGRGLQLLFYSVGIGQISSEVPQNLSASRPQDRQFILSSKKLLLSDSGFYLCAWTGKARRETQYFGPGTRLLVL.

This clonotype has at least ten counts. The chain combines TRBV29-1 with TRBJ2-1, with 9 bases lining up with TRBD2. This CDR3 has 17 residues. V was pared by 6 bases and J by 4 bases, with 16 bases of the junction left unmatched. Looked up from germline, CDR1 is SQVTM and CDR2 is ANQGSEA. The CDR3 DNA sequence: TGCAGCGTCCATAGCCTGGGGGGTAGCGGGGGATACAATGAGCAGTTCTTC. This sequence encodes CSVHSLGGSGGYNEQFF.

The V and J genes are TRBV20-1 and TRBJ2-3; 12 nucleotides match TRBD2. The germline V gene has CDR1 DFQATT and CDR2 SNEGSKA (reference sequence). The CDR3 extends over 16 amino acids. Trimming at V came to 4 bases and at J to 3 bases, leaving 8 bases not matched to a gene. The CDR3 protein is CSAKRLAGVGTDTQYF. In DNA form, the CDR3 reads TGCAGTGCTAAACGACTAGCGGGAGTGGGAACAGATACGCAGTATTTT.

Note on this clonotype: A junction boundary mismatches the germline segment, possibly from a read error. The gene calls are TRBV29-1 and TRBJ2-3; 9 bases line up with TRBD2. The germline V gene has CDR1 SQVTM and CDR2 ANQGSEA. The CDR3 runs to 16 residues. The CDR3 DNA sequence: TGCAGCGTTGATGTGGGGACTAGCAGGAAAGGGGATATGCAGTATTTT. Translating it yields CSVDVGTSRKGDMQYF.

With respect to this clonotype: A much larger clone lies one base from this, so it may be a read error. V gene TRBV5-1 combines with J gene TRBJ2-7; 8 nucleotides agree with TRBD2. The CDR3 sequence is 15 residues long. Germline assignment: CDR1 SGHRS and CDR2 YFSETQ. The V segment lost 4 bases and the J segment 2 bases; nucleotides outside the gene matches: 8. The CDR3, as DNA: TGCGCCAGCAGCCCGGGACTAGTGGGGGCCTACGAGCAGTACTTC. This gives the protein CASSPGLVGAYEQYF.

Comments on this clonotype: A read error may produce the germline difference seen at one junction end. The V gene is TRBV12-3 or TRBV12-4, the J gene TRBJ2-7, with 10 bases aligning to TRBD2. The CDR3 is 15 amino acids. The CDR3 is CVSSLGLAGDYEQYF. Written as DNA, the CDR3 is TGTGTCAGCAGCCTGGGGCTAGCGGGAGACTACGAGCAGTACTTC.

This clonotype was observed many times. The chain links TRBV20-1 to TRBJ2-1; 7 nucleotides agree with TRBD1. With V trimmed by 5 bases and J by 5 bases, 6 bases remained unmatched. The germline gives CDR1 DFQATT, CDR2 SNEGSKA (reference sequence). The CDR3 is 13 residues long. CDR3 residues: CSAYRGTDNEQFF. In nucleotides, the CDR3 is TGCAGTGCTTACAGAGGGACAGACAATGAGCAGTTCTTC.

Concerning this clonotype itself: A read error may produce the germline difference seen at one junction end. The genes are TRBV2 and TRBJ2-7; perhaps TRBD2 as D (8 bases). Germline loops: CDR1 SNHLY, CDR2 FYNNEI. The CDR3 runs to 13 residues. The CDR3, as DNA: TGTGTCAGCAGGGGGACTAGTTCATATGAACAGTACTTC. It encodes CVSRGTSSYEQYF. The complete variable domain, with remaining parts taken from reference TRBV2 and TRBJ2-7, reads EPEVTQTPSHQVTQMGQEVILRCVPISNHLYFYWYRQILGQKVEFLVSFYNNEISEKSEIFDDQFSVERPDGSNFTLKIRSTKLEDSAMYFCVSRGTSSYEQYFGPGTRLTVT.

Concerning this clonotype itself: This may be a read error: a much more frequent sequence differs by one nucleotide. V and J are TRBV5-1 and TRBJ1-1; 7 bases line up with TRBD1. The junction had 13 bases not matched to a gene; V was cut back by 6 bases and J by 11 bases. CDR1 SGHRS and CDR2 YFSETQ come from the germline V gene. The CDR3 is made up of 13 amino acids. The CDR3 is CASTATGLIDAFF. In DNA form, the CDR3 reads TGCGCCAGCACCGCGACAGGGCTAATTGATGCTTTCTTT.

V usage is TRBV10-3 and J usage is TRBJ2-6; no definite D call. From germline, CDR1 is ENHRY and CDR2 SYGVKD. This CDR3 is built from 15 residues. CDR3 loop: CAIGESYSGANVLTF. Here the CDR3 DNA reads TGTGCAATCGGTGAGTCGTACTCTGGGGCCAACGTCCTGACTTTC.

On this clonotype: A junction boundary mismatches the germline segment, possibly from a read error. The genes are TRBV2 and TRBJ2-5; D may be TRBD1 (6 bases). The V gene's germline CDR1 is SNHLY and CDR2 FYNNEI. CDR3 length equals 13 residues. The CDR3 protein is CARGEGGLETHYF. The CDR3 coding sequence is TGTGCCAGGGGAGAAGGGGGTCTGGAGACCCACTACTTC.